One T cell receptor (beta chain) is described in this entry. Its target is unknown. The junction departs from the called germline gene at one end, perhaps through a read error. This CDR3 comprises 15 residues. The V gene's germline CDR1 is LGHNA and CDR2 YNFKEQ. The entry originates in a study of tumor and adjacent non-tumor tissue in lung cancer. Three rounds of nested PCR, following a modified ARM-PCR protocol, produced the TCRbeta library. Via MiXCR, TCRdb re-called the multiplex PCR reads, giving one row per CDR3 protein. Of roughly 74,000 distinct CDR3 sequences in the sample, about 80% were seen once. Study-wide results and limits: Compared with tumor, normal lung showed significantly lower TCR diversity. Shorter survival was associated with higher TCR diversity in tumors.

The template was RNA from unsorted bulk tissue. Distant lung tissue was collected more than 3 cm away from the tumor edge. Donors were chemotherapy-naive, newly diagnosed lung cancer surgical patients in China, August–November 2014. The source material was distant non-tumor lung tissue. The chain links TRBV4-2 to TRBJ2-7, with D possibly matching TRBD2 (6 bases). The origin of this receptor is a man in his 70s with non-small cell lung cancer. The CDR3 nucleotides read TGTGCCAGCCGCCATGAGACCCGGGGGACCTACGAGCAGTACTTC. It codes for CASRHETRGTYEQYF.